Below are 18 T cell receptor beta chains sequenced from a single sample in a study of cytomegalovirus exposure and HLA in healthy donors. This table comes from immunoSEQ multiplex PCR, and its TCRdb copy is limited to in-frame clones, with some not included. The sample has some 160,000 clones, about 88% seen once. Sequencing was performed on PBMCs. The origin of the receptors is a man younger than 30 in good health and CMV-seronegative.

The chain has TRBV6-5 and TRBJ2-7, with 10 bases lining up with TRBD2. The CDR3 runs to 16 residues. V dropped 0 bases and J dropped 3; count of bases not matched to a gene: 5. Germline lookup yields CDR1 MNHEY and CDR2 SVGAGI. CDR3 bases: TGTGCCAGCAGTTACTCAGGGACTAGCGATGGCTACGAGCAGTACTTC. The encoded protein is CASSYSGTSDGYEQYF.

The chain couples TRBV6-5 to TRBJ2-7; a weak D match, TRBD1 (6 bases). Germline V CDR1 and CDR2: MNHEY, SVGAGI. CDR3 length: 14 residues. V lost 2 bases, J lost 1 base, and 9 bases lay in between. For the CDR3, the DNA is TGTGCCAGCAGTTACGGGACACTATCCTACGAGCAGTACTTC. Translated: CASSYGTLSYEQYF.

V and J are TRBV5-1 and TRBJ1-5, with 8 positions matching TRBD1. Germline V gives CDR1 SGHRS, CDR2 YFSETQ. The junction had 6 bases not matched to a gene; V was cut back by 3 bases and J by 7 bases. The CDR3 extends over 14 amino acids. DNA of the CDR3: TGCGCCAGCAGCTACGGACAGGGAGGGCAGCCCCAGCATTTT. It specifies CASSYGQGGQPQHF.

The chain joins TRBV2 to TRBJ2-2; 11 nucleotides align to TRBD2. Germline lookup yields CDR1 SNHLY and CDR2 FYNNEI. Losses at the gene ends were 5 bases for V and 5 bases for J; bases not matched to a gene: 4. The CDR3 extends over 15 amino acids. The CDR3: CASSIAGGRTGELFF. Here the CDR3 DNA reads TGTGCCAGCAGTATAGCGGGGGGGCGGACCGGGGAGCTGTTTTTT. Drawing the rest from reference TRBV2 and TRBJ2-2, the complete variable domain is EPEVTQTPSHQVTQMGQEVILRCVPISNHLYFYWYRQILGQKVEFLVSFYNNEISEKSEIFDDQFSVERPDGSNFTLKIRSTKLEDSAMYFCASSIAGGRTGELFFGEGSRLTVL.

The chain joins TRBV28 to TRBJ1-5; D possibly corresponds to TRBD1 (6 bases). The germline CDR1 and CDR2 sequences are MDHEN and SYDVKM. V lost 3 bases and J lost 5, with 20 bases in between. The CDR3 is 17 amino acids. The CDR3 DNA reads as TGTGCCAGCAGTTTTTTAATTGGGTCGGGGGGCGATCAGCCCCAGCATTTT. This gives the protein CASSFLIGSGGDQPQHF.

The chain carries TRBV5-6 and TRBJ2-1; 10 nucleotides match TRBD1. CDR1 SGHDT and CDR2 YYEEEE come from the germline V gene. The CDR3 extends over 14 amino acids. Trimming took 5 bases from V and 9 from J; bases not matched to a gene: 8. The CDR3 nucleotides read TGTGCCAGCAGGGGACAGGGGTTCGTAGGTGAGCAGTTCTTC. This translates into CASRGQGFVGEQFF.

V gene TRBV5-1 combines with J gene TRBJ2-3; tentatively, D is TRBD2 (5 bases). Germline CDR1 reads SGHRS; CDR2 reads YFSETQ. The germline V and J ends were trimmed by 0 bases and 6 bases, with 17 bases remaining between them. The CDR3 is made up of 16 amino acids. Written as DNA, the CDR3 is TGCGCCAGCAGCTTGGTTCGGGATGCGGGTCCGGATACGCAGTATTTT. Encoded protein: CASSLVRDAGPDTQYF.

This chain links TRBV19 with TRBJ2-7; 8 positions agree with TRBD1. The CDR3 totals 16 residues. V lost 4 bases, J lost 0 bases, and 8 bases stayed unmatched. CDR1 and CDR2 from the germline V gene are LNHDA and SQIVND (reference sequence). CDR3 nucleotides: TGTGCCAGTAGTAATGGACAGGGTCAAAGCTCCTACGAGCAGTACTTC. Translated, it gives CASSNGQGQSSYEQYF.

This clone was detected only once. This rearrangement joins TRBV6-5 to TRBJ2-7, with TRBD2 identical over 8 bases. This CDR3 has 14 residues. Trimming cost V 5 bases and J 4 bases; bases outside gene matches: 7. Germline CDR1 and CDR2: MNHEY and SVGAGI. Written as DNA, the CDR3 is TGTGCCAGCAGTCCTCTAGCGGGCCTTTACGAGCAGTACTTC. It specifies CASSPLAGLYEQYF.

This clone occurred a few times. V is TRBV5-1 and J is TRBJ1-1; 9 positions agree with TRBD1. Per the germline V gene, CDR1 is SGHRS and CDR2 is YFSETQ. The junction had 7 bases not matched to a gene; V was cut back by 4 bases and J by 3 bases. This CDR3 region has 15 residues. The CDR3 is CASSEQGQGHTEAFF. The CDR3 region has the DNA TGCGCCAGCAGCGAACAGGGACAGGGCCACACTGAAGCTTTCTTT.

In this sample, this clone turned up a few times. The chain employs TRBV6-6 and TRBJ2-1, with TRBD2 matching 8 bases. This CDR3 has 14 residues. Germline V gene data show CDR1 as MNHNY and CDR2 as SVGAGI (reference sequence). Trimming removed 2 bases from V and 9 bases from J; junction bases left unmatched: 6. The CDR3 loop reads CASSYPAGAVEQFF. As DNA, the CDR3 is TGTGCCAGCAGTTACCCAGCGGGGGCCGTTGAGCAGTTCTTC.

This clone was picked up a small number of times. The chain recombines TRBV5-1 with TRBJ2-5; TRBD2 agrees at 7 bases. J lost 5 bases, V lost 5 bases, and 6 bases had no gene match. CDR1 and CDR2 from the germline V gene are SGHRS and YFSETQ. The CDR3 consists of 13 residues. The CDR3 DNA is TGCGCCAGCAGTTTTGGGAGGGAGGAGACCCAGTACTTC. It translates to CASSFGREETQYF.

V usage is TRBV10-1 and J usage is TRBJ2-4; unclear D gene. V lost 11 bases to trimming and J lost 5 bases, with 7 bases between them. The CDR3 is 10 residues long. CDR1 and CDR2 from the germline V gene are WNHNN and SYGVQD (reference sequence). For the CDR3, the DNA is TGCGCCCTAATGCAAAACATTCAGTACTTC. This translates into CALMQNIQYF.

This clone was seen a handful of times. The CDR3 protein is CASSPLEETGELFF. CDR3 DNA sequence: TGTGCCAGTTCCCCCCTGGAGGAAACCGGGGAGCTGTTTTTT. The rearrangement uses TRBV19 and TRBJ2-2, with D possibly TRBD2 on 5 matching bases. Germline loops: CDR1 LNHDA, CDR2 SQIVND (reference sequence). V dropped 8 bases and J dropped 5 bases, with 15 bases sitting between them. This CDR3 has 14 amino acids.

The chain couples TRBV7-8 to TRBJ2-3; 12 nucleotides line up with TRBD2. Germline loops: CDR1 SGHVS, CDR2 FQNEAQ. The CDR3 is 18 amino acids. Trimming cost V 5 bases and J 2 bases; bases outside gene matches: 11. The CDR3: CASSGGLAGLTLTDTQYF. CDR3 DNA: TGTGCCAGCAGCGGCGGACTAGCGGGGCTAACCCTCACAGATACGCAGTATTTT.

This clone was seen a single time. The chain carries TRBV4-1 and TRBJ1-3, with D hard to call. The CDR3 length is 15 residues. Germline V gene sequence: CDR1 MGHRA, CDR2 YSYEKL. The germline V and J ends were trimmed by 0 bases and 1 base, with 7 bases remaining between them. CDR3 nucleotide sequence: TGCGCCAGCAGCCAAGATCGGTTTTCTGGAAACACCATATATTTT. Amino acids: CASSQDRFSGNTIYF.

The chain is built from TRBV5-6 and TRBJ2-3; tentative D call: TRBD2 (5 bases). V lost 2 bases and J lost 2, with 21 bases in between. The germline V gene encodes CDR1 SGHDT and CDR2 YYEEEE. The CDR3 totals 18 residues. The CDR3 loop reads CASSLTQAVRLHTDTQYF. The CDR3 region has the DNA TGTGCCAGCAGCTTAACTCAAGCGGTGCGTCTCCACACAGATACGCAGTATTTT.

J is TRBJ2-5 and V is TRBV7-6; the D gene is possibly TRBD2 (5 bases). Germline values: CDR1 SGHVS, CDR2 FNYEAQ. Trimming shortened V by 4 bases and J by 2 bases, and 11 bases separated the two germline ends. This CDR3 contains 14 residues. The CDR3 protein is CASSSSPRQETQYF. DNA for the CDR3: TGTGCCAGCAGCTCTAGCCCGCGGCAAGAGACCCAGTACTTC.